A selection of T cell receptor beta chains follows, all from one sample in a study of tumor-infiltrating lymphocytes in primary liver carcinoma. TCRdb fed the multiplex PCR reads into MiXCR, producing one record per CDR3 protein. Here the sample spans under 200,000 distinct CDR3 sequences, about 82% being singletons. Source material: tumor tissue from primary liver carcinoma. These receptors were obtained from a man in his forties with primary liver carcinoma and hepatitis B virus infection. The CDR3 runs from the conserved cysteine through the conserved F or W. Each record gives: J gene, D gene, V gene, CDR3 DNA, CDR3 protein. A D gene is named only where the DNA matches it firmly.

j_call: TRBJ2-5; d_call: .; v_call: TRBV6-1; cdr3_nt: TGTGCCAGCAGTGGAGGGACGGCCGTAGAGACCCAGTATTTC; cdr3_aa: CASSGGTAVETQYF
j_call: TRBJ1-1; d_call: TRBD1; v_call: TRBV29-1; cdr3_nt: TGCAGCGTCTCTCAGGACAGGGCTGATACTTTCTTT; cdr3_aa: CSVSQDRADTFF
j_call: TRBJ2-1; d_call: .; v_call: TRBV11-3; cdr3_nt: TGTGCCAGCAGCATGATTAGCTGGAGACCCTACAATGAGCAGTTCTTC; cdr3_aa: CASSMISWRPYNEQFF
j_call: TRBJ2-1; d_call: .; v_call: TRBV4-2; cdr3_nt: TGTGCCAGCAGCCAACACCTCTGGACGGGTAACAATGGGCAGTTCTTC; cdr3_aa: CASSQHLWTGNNGQFF
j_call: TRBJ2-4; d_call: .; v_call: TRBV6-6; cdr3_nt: TGTGCCAGCAGCCCCGGCCGAGCCAAGAACATTCAGTACTTC; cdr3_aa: CASSPGRAKNIQYF
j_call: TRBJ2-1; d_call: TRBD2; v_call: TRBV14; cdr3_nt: TGTGCCATCAGTACCGTAGCGGGATGGGTAAACAATGAGCAGTATTTC; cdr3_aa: CAISTVAGWVNNEQYF
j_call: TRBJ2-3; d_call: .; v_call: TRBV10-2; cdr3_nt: TGCGCCAGCAGCGCAGACAGCGATACGCAGTGTTTT; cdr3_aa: CASSADSDTQCF
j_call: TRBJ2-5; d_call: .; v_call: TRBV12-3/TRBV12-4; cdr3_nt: TGTTCCAGCAGTTTAATAGTGGAAGAGACCCAGTACTTC; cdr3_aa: CSSSLIVEETQYF
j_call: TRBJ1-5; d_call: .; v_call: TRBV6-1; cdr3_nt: TGTGCCAGCAGTGAAGTGGGTTGCAACCGGCCCCAGCATTTT; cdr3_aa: CASSEVGCNRPQHF
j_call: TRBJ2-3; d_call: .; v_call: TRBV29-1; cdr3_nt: TGCAACGTTGCAAGCCTTCAGGGAGATACGCACTATTTT; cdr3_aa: CNVASLQGDTHYF
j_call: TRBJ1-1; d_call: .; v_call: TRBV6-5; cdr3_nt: TGTGCCAGCAGGCCGCGTTGTAGGGACATTGAAGCTTTCTTT; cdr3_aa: CASRPRCRDIEAFF